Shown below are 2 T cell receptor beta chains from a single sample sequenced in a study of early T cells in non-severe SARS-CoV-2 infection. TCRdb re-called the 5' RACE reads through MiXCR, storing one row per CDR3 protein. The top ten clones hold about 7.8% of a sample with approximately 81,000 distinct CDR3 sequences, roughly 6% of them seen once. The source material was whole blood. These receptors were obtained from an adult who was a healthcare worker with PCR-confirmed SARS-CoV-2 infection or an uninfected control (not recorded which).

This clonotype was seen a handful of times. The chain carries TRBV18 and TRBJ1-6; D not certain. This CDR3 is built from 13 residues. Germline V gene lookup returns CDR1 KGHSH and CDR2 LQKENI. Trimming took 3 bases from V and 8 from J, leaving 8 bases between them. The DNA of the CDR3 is TGTGCCAGCTCACCCAAGGCGGATTCACCCCTCCACTTT. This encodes CASSPKADSPLHF. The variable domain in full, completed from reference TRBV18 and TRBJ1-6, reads NAGVMQNPRHLVRRRGQEARLRCSPMKGHSHVYWYRQLPEEGLKFMVYLQKENIIDESGMPKERFSAEFPKEGPSILRIQQVVRGDSAAYFCASSPKADSPLHFGNGTRLTVT.

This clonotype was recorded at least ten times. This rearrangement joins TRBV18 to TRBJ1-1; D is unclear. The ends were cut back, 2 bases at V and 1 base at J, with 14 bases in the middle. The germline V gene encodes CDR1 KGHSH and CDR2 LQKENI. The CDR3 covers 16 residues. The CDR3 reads CASSPTVGHRNTEAFF. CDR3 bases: TGTGCCAGCTCACCAACCGTCGGGCACCGGAACACTGAAGCTTTCTTT.